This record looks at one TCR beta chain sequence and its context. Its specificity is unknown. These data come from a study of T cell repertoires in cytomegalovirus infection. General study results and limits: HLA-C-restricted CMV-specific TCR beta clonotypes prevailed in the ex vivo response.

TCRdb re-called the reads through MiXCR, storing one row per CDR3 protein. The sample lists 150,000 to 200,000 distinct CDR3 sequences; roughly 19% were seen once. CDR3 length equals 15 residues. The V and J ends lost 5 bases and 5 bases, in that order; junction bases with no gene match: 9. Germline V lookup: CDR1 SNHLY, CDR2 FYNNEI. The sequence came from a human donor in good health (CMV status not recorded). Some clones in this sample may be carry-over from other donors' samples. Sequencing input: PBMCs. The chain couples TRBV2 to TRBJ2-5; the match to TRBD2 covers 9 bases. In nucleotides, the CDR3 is TGTGCCAGCAGTCCTTTGGCGGGAGGGGGGGAGACCCAGTACTTC. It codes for CASSPLAGGGETQYF.